The 21 T cell receptor beta chains reported below all come from one sample, sequenced in a study of blood T cells in healthy people across ages. Next came a second PCR, run for about 7 to 12 cycles, which used a sample-barcoded 5' primer along with a J-beta primer mix. TCRdb re-derived calls from the 5' RACE reads in MiXCR, one entry per CDR3 protein. The data contain approximately 780,000 distinct CDR3 sequences, under 30% of them singletons. In addition, the sample was reused for a study of T cells of mothers and their children.

Material: blood. These receptors were obtained from a boy between 10 and 17 years old in good health.

The sample holds one count of this clonotype. The rearrangement links TRBV6-5 to TRBJ2-1; TRBD1 is a possible D gene (6 bases). The CDR3 has 15 amino acids. Germline-derived CDR1 and CDR2 are MNHEY and SVGAGI. V lost 6 bases, J lost 3 bases, and 15 bases lay in between. The CDR3 sequence: CASRNRAFFYNEQFF. CDR3 DNA: TGTGCCAGCAGGAACAGGGCTTTTTTCTACAATGAGCAGTTCTTC.

This clonotype was seen a few times. The gene calls are TRBV5-5 and TRBJ1-4; no firm D call. V gave up 1 base and J gave up 5 bases, with 6 bases separating them. Germline V gene lookup returns CDR1 SGHKS and CDR2 YYEKEE (reference sequence). The CDR3 has 13 residues. The chain's CDR3 is CASSLYRNEKLFF. The CDR3, as DNA: TGTGCCAGCAGCTTGTACAGAAATGAAAAACTGTTTTTT.

This clonotype has a handful of counts. This chain connects TRBV18 to TRBJ1-4, with D perhaps TRBD1 (5 bases). V was clipped by 0 bases and J by 1 base, with 9 bases between them. The CDR3 is 16 residues long. CDR1 is KGHSH and CDR2 is LQKENI in the germline V gene. CDR3 region: CASSPPSRGTNEKLFF. DNA of the CDR3: TGTGCCAGCTCACCACCGAGTAGGGGAACTAATGAAAAACTGTTTTTT.

About this clonotype: An end of the junction differs from the germline gene, which may be a read error. V is TRBV3-1 and J is TRBJ2-1, with D maybe TRBD2 (6 bases). This CDR3 region has 17 residues. The germline V gene has CDR1 LGHDT and CDR2 YNNKEL (reference sequence). The CDR3 reads CASNQDFAPPGDNEQFF. CDR3 DNA: TGTGCCAGCAACCAAGATTTTGCCCCACCGGGGGACAATGAGCAGTTCTTC.

This chain uses TRBV20-1 with TRBJ2-2; the match to TRBD1 covers 9 bases. Trimming cost V 0 bases and J 5 bases; bases outside gene matches: 7. The germline CDR1 and CDR2 sequences are DFQATT and SNEGSKA (reference sequence). The CDR3 length is 16 residues. This chain's CDR3 is CSARDPGQGLTGELFF. DNA of the CDR3: TGCAGTGCTAGAGATCCCGGACAGGGGTTAACCGGGGAGCTGTTTTTT.

This clonotype was recorded a few times. This chain connects TRBV5-1 to TRBJ2-3; D uncertain. Germline V gene lookup returns CDR1 SGHRS and CDR2 YFSETQ. V was pared by 1 base and J by 3 bases, with 18 bases between. The CDR3 covers 17 residues. The CDR3 protein is CASSLSSPRDSTDTQYF. CDR3 in DNA: TGCGCCAGCAGCTTGTCGTCCCCGCGCGACTCAACAGATACGCAGTATTTT. The full variable domain, its missing parts supplied by reference TRBV5-1 and TRBJ2-3, is KAGVTQTPRYLIKTRGQQVTLSCSPISGHRSVSWYQQTPGQGLQFLFEYFSETQRNKGNFPGRFSGRQFSNSRSEMNVSTLELGDSALYLCASSLSSPRDSTDTQYFGPGTRLTVL.

The chain recombines TRBV28 with TRBJ2-7; 8 bases align to TRBD1. This CDR3 has 13 amino acids. Trimming cost V 7 bases and J 3 bases; bases outside gene matches: 5. CDR1 and CDR2 from the germline V gene are MDHEN and SYDVKM. The CDR3 reads CASKPGGGYEQYF. The CDR3 DNA reads TGTGCCAGCAAACCAGGGGGCGGCTACGAGCAGTACTTC.

The chain is built from TRBV24-1 and TRBJ2-3; TRBD1 aligns across 10 bases. Trimming cost V 4 bases and J 5 bases; bases outside gene matches: 8. This CDR3 contains 16 residues. CDR1 and CDR2 (germline): KGHDR, SFDVKD. The CDR3 coding sequence is TGTGCCACCAGTGAGAATGACAGGGGGCATAAAGATACGCAGTATTTT. Amino acids: CATSENDRGHKDTQYF.

V and J are TRBV14 and TRBJ2-3; D is unresolved. CDR1 and CDR2 from the germline V gene are SGHDN and FVKESK. This CDR3 is built from 13 residues. Trimming stripped 5 bases from V and 5 bases from J, with 11 bases between. The CDR3 region is CASSYTTGDTQYF. DNA for the CDR3: TGTGCCAGCAGCTACACAACGGGAGATACGCAGTATTTT.

This clonotype was observed a few times. This chain joins TRBV2 and TRBJ2-5, with D perhaps TRBD1 or TRBD2 (5 bases each). The V end lost 3 bases, the J end lost 4 bases, and 9 bases lay between the germline ends. There are 13 residues in the CDR3. CDR1 and CDR2 from the germline V gene are SNHLY and FYNNEI. CDR3 in amino acids: CASSDGAGETQYF. CDR3 DNA: TGTGCCAGCAGTGACGGGGCAGGAGAGACCCAGTACTTC.

V and J are TRBV19 and TRBJ2-7; no firm D call. The germline V and J ends were trimmed by 6 bases and 5 bases, with 11 bases remaining between them. The CDR3 has 12 amino acids. Germline CDR1 and CDR2: LNHDA and SQIVND (reference sequence). The CDR3 sequence is CASSHDADEQYF. The DNA of the CDR3 is TGTGCCAGTAGCCACGACGCGGACGAGCAGTACTTC.

The chain combines TRBV19 with TRBJ2-6; D perhaps matches TRBD2 (5 bases). This CDR3 contains 12 residues. Germline values: CDR1 LNHDA, CDR2 SQIVND (reference sequence). Trimming stripped 11 bases from V and 6 bases from J, with 11 bases between. For the CDR3, the DNA is TGTGCCTCCCGGGGTACGGCCAACGTCCTGACTTTC. Translation gives CASRGTANVLTF. Complete variable domain (other parts from reference TRBV19 and TRBJ2-6): DGGITQSPKYLFRKEGQNVTLSCEQNLNHDAMYWYRQDPGQGLRLIYYSQIVNDFQKGDIAEGYSVSREKKESFPLTVTSAQKNPTAFYLCASRGTANVLTFGAGSRLTVL.

The J gene is TRBJ1-4, the V gene TRBV11-2; possibly TRBD1 for D (6 bases). There are 16 residues in the CDR3. CDR1 is SGHAT and CDR2 is FQNNGV in the germline V gene. Between the trimmed V and J ends, which lost 5 bases and 7 bases, there was a span of 20 bases. CDR3 DNA sequence: TGTGCCAGCAGCCGGGGGGGTCAGGGGAAAGGTGAAAAACTGTTTTTT. Translation gives CASSRGGQGKGEKLFF.

The rearrangement links TRBV6-2 or TRBV6-3 to TRBJ2-5, with 14 bases fitting TRBD2. The J call is in doubt because the DNA end fits TRBJ2-7 better. Germline V gene lookup returns CDR1 MNHEY and CDR2 SVGEGT. The CDR3 runs 17 residues. The CDR3 DNA sequence: TGTGCCAGCAGCCTGGGACTAGCGGGGGCCAAATCCTACGAGCAGTACTTC. Translated, it gives CASSLGLAGAKSYEQYF.

For the CDR3, the DNA is TGCAGTGCTAGAGAGAGGACTAGCGGGAGGGCAGATACGCAGTATTTT. Residues: CSARERTSGRADTQYF. This chain links TRBV20-1 with TRBJ2-3; TRBD2 matches 15 bases. The germline gives CDR1 DFQATT, CDR2 SNEGSKA (reference sequence). Losses at the gene ends were 0 bases for V and 4 bases for J; bases not matched to a gene: 2. There are 16 residues in the CDR3.

The CDR3 DNA sequence: TGTGCCAGCAGCCGAGGGGGCTGGATGGAGACCCAGTACTTC. Its translation: CASSRGGWMETQYF. The gene calls are TRBV11-1 and TRBJ2-1; 7 bases map to TRBD1. The J call is uncertain, as TRBJ2-5 better fits the DNA end. Per the germline V gene, CDR1 is SGHAT and CDR2 is FQDESV (reference sequence). This CDR3 region has 14 residues.

This clonotype was detected a few times. The chain has TRBV29-1 and TRBJ1-4, with D hard to call. V was shortened by 5 bases and J by 8 bases, with 15 bases between the two germline ends. Germline-derived CDR1 and CDR2 are SQVTM and ANQGSEA. The CDR3 length is 13 residues. The CDR3 DNA sequence: TGCAGCGTTCGACCCCGATTTAAAGAAAAACTGTTTTTT. This gives the protein CSVRPRFKEKLFF.

This clonotype has just a few counts. CDR3 nucleotides: TGTGCCATCAGTGGACAGGGTAACGGACAGCCCCAGCATTTT. Protein sequence: CAISGQGNGQPQHF. The chain couples TRBV10-3 to TRBJ1-5; 7 bases fit TRBD1. Germline CDR1 is ENHRY and CDR2 is SYGVKD. The CDR3 contains 14 residues. Trimming at V came to 4 bases and at J to 7 bases, leaving 7 bases not matched to a gene.

The rearrangement uses TRBV20-1 and TRBJ2-1; 9 nucleotides line up with TRBD1. The trim removed 0 bases at V and 8 bases at J, leaving 8 bases unmatched. Germline V lookup: CDR1 DFQATT, CDR2 SNEGSKA (reference sequence). CDR3 size: 15 residues. This CDR3 is CSARDPGQGYDEQFF. The CDR3 DNA sequence: TGCAGTGCTAGAGATCCGGGACAGGGATATGATGAGCAGTTCTTC.

About this clonotype: Because the CDR3 is missing its conserved closing phenylalanine or tryptophan, this is likely a read error. The V and J genes are TRBV5-8 and TRBJ1-1; no clear D. The CDR3 is made up of 14 amino acids. Per the germline V gene, CDR1 is SGHTS and CDR2 is YDEGEE. V lost 2 bases and J 4 bases, leaving 12 bases between the germline ends. CDR3 DNA: TGTGCCAGCAGCTTTCGCTTGTGGGGCACTGAAGCTTTCTCT. Translating gives CASSFRLWGTEAFS.

This chain joins TRBV28 and TRBJ2-7, with 7 positions matching TRBD2. The CDR3 has 14 residues. J gave up 1 base and V 4 bases, and 4 bases lay outside the gene matches. CDR1 and CDR2 from the germline V gene are MDHEN and SYDVKM. The CDR3 DNA follows: TGTGCCAGCAGTTCCCTAGCGGTATCCTACGAGCAGTACTTC. As protein: CASSSLAVSYEQYF.